The rows below give T cell receptor beta chains drawn from one sample of a study of cytotoxic CD8 clonotypes in ibrutinib-treated CLL. TCRdb keeps only in-frame clones here, not all; method: immunoSEQ multiplex PCR. The sample yields approximately 23,000 clones, approximately 72% seen once. The sequencing here drew on PBMCs, taken before ibrutinib treatment. Every receptor here comes from a human donor with chronic lymphocytic leukemia. CDR3s include the opening cysteine and the closing phenylalanine or tryptophan. The order of the fields is J gene, D gene, clone size, V gene, CDR3 DNA, CDR3 protein. D genes are given only for firm matches. Rows may omit the clone size; those that give it use once, few, many or a size class.

>TRBJ1-1|NA|once|TRBV5-6
TGTGCCAGCAGTAACTTTGGACGGACGAACACTGAAGCTTTCTTT
CASSNFGRTNTEAFF
>TRBJ2-5|TRBD2|NA|TRBV30
TGTGCCTGGAGTAACGGGGGGAAAGAGACCCAGTACTTC
CAWSNGGKETQYF
>TRBJ1-1|NA|NA|TRBV11-2
TGTGCCAGCAGCTTTCGGCGGGGTACTTCCACTGAAGCTTTCTTT
CASSFRRGTSTEAFF
>TRBJ1-5|NA|few|TRBV4-3
TGCGCCAGCAGCCAAGAAGTCCGGGGTTGGCAGCCCCAGCATTTT
CASSQEVRGWQPQHF
>TRBJ2-5|NA|NA|TRBV11-2
TGTGCCAGCAGCCGAAGGGACTCCCGGGGGAGGATACAAGAGACCCAGTACTTC
CASSRRDSRGRIQETQYF
>TRBJ1-5|NA|NA|TRBV15
TGTGCCACCAGCAGAGTCCCTCTCACGCCCCAGCATTTT
CATSRVPLTPQHF
>TRBJ1-4|TRBD1|NA|TRBV5-1
TGCGCCAGCAGCTGGGACAGTTTCTCAGCAACTAATGAAAAACTGTTTTTT
CASSWDSFSATNEKLFF
>TRBJ1-6|NA|few|TRBV7-6
TGTGCCAGCAGCTTAGGGAGCTCCTATAATTCACCCCTCCACTTT
CASSLGSSYNSPLHF
>TRBJ2-1|NA|once|TRBV5-6
TGTGCCAGCAGCCATACAGGAAAAGGGATTTTCAATGAGCAGTTCTTC
CASSHTGKGIFNEQFF
>TRBJ1-2|TRBD1|few|TRBV6-1
TGTGCCAGCATCCCCCAGGGGGTTAGCTATGGCTACACCTTC
CASIPQGVSYGYTF
>TRBJ2-6|NA|NA|TRBV7-2
TGTGCCAGTCGCGGGTTCTCTGGGGCCAACGTCCTGACTTTC
CASRGFSGANVLTF
>TRBJ1-1|TRBD1|once|TRBV19
TGTGCCAGTAGTAGGACAGGGGCTATCACTGAAGCTTTCTTT
CASSRTGAITEAFF
>TRBJ2-5|TRBD1|NA|TRBV30
TGTGCCTGGGGACAGGGGAGGGAGACCCAGTACTTC
CAWGQGRETQYF
>TRBJ1-6|NA|NA|TRBV5-1
TGCGCCAGCAGCTTGGGGCAGGGATTTCGATCGGATAATTCACCCCTCCACTTT
CASSLGQGFRSDNSPLHF
>TRBJ2-3|TRBD2|NA|TRBV5-1
TGCGCCAGTAACGGACTAGCGGGAGACACAGATACGCAGTATTTT
CASNGLAGDTDTQYF
>TRBJ2-7|NA|once|TRBV5-6
TGTGCCAGCAGCTTGGGGGCTATCAGCGGTGGCGAGCAGTACTTC
CASSLGAISGGEQYF
>TRBJ2-2|NA|NA|TRBV30
TGTGCCTGGAGTGTGGGTTACTTTGGAGGGGAGCTGTTTTTT
CAWSVGYFGGELFF
>TRBJ2-1|TRBD2|NA|TRBV5-1
TGCGCCAGCAGCTTGTATCTAGCGGACAATGAGCAGTTCTTC
CASSLYLADNEQFF
>TRBJ1-4|TRBD1|few|TRBV5-1
TGCGCCAGCAGCCCGGGGACAGTTGAAAAACTGTTTTTT
CASSPGTVEKLFF
>TRBJ1-2|NA|NA|TRBV19
TGTGCCAGTAGTATACTGGGGGGCCTCTATGGCTACACCTTC
CASSILGGLYGYTF
>TRBJ2-3|TRBD2|NA|TRBV4-3
TGCGCCAGCAGCCAAGGGGTAGCGGGAATTAATACGCAGTATTTT
CASSQGVAGINTQYF
>TRBJ1-1|NA|few|TRBV7-2
TGTGCCAGCAGCTTAAGGCTGAACACTGAAGCTTTCTTT
CASSLRLNTEAFF
>TRBJ1-2|NA|NA|TRBV15
TGTGCCACCAGCAGAGATCTTTCCAGGGCAATGATCTATGGCTACACCTTC
CATSRDLSRAMIYGYTF
>TRBJ1-5|NA|NA|TRBV19
TGTGCCAGTAGTAACAGGTTTAATCAGCCCCAGCATTTT
CASSNRFNQPQHF
>TRBJ2-5|TRBD1|NA|TRBV30
TGTGCCTCATCGGGGGACAGGGGGCGTCAAGAGACCCAGTACTTC
CASSGDRGRQETQYF
>TRBJ2-7|NA|NA|TRBV30
TGTGCCTGGAGTGGCGGGACTCAGTTAGGTCCGCAGTACTTC
CAWSGGTQLGPQYF
>TRBJ1-2|NA|NA|TRBV4-2
TGTGCCAGCAGCCCTAGGGGAGAGACCGATGGCTACACCTTC
CASSPRGETDGYTF
>TRBJ2-7|NA|NA|TRBV7-3
TGTGCCAGCAGCCGAAGTACCAGTGACGGTCTCTACGAGCAGTACTTC
CASSRSTSDGLYEQYF
>TRBJ1-6|TRBD1|few|TRBV19
TGTGCCAGTAGTAAATGGGGACAGGGGAATTCACCCCTCCACTTT
CASSKWGQGNSPLHF
>TRBJ2-1|NA|NA|TRBV4-1
TGCGCCAGCAGCCAAGATGGAGGAACCTACAATGAGCAGTTCTTC
CASSQDGGTYNEQFF
>TRBJ2-6|NA|NA|TRBV7-2
TGTGCCAGCAGCCCGAAACCCTCTGGGGCCAACGTCCTGACTTTC
CASSPKPSGANVLTF
>TRBJ2-7|TRBD1|NA|TRBV29-1
TGCAGCGTTGGGGACAGGGCCTCCTACGAGCAGTACTTC
CSVGDRASYEQYF
>TRBJ2-7|TRBD1|NA|TRBV7-3
TGTGCCAGCAGCTTAGGTGCGACAGGGCAGTACGAGCAGTACTTC
CASSLGATGQYEQYF
>TRBJ1-2|NA|NA|TRBV5-6
TGTGCCAGCAGCTTGGGCAGGGATACCTATGGCTACACCTTC
CASSLGRDTYGYTF
>TRBJ1-1|NA|NA|TRBV7-9
TGTGCCAGCAGCTTAAGTCCAAGAACTACTGAAGCTTTCTTT
CASSLSPRTTEAFF
>TRBJ2-2|NA|NA|TRBV6-1
TGTGCCAGCTTCACGGGGACTAACACCGGGGAGCTGTTTTTT
CASFTGTNTGELFF
>TRBJ2-7|NA|NA|TRBV7-9
TGTGCCAGCAGTGGCACCTGGGGGCAGTACTTC
CASSGTWGQYF
>TRBJ2-7|NA|once|TRBV19
TGTGCCAGTAGTATGAGGTTGGGGGGCGCAAGTCTTTCAAGAGGCTACGAGCAGTACTTC
CASSMRLGGASLSRGYEQYF
>TRBJ2-1|NA|NA|TRBV9
TGTGCCAGCAGCGTGTCGGGGGATCGCGACAATGAGCAGTTCTTC
CASSVSGDRDNEQFF
>TRBJ2-2|NA|NA|TRBV6-6
TGTGCCAGCAGCCCACCGGGGTCCAAGTCCGGGGAGCTGTTTTTT
CASSPPGSKSGELFF
>TRBJ1-1|NA|NA|TRBV5-1
TGCGCCAGCAGCTCCACAGGGAACACTGAAGCTTTCTTT
CASSSTGNTEAFF
>TRBJ2-2|NA|NA|TRBV11-3
TGTGCCAGCAGCTCCGGAGGGATGGCCGGGGAGCTGTTTTTT
CASSSGGMAGELFF
>TRBJ1-4|NA|NA|TRBV18
TGTGCCAGCTCACCATACGACTTAGCAACTAATGAAAAACTGTTTTTT
CASSPYDLATNEKLFF
>TRBJ1-6|NA|NA|TRBV5-6
TGTGCCAGCAGCTCGAGGGCTGTCAGCTCCTATAATTCACCCCTCCACTTT
CASSSRAVSSYNSPLHF
>TRBJ2-2|NA|NA|TRBV9
TGTGCCAGCAGCGTAGGATGGGTGAACACCGGGGAGCTGTTTTTT
CASSVGWVNTGELFF
>TRBJ1-5|NA|NA|TRBV19
TGTGCCAGTAGTATAGGGCCTTTGGGGCTGTTTAATCAGCCCCAGCATTTT
CASSIGPLGLFNQPQHF
>TRBJ2-7|TRBD1|NA|TRBV19
TGTGCCAGTAGCCGGACAGGAAAGGGCGAGCAGTACTTC
CASSRTGKGEQYF
>TRBJ1-5|NA|NA|TRBV30
TGTGCCTGGAGTGAAGGACTCCTTACTCAGCCCCAGCATTTT
CAWSEGLLTQPQHF
>TRBJ1-1|NA|NA|TRBV29-1
TGCAGCGTTTCTCGGGGGAACACTGAAGCTTTCTTT
CSVSRGNTEAFF
>TRBJ2-1|NA|NA|TRBV27
TGTGCCAGCAGTTACAGCCGTCTTTCCTACAATGAGCAGTTCTTC
CASSYSRLSYNEQFF
>TRBJ1-2|NA|NA|TRBV5-8
TGTGCCAGCAGCTTAGGAAATCCCTCTAACTATGGCTACACCTTC
CASSLGNPSNYGYTF
>TRBJ2-1|TRBD2|NA|TRBV5-1
TGCGCCAGCAGCCTGCCACTAGCGACCTCCGAGGGTGAGCAGTTCTTC
CASSLPLATSEGEQFF
>TRBJ1-1|NA|NA|TRBV6-6
TGTGCCAGCAGGTACCGGATGAACACTGAAGCTTTCTTT
CASRYRMNTEAFF
>TRBJ1-2|NA|NA|TRBV5-6
TGTGCCAGCAGCTCGCAGGGCGGGAACTATGGCTACACCTTC
CASSSQGGNYGYTF